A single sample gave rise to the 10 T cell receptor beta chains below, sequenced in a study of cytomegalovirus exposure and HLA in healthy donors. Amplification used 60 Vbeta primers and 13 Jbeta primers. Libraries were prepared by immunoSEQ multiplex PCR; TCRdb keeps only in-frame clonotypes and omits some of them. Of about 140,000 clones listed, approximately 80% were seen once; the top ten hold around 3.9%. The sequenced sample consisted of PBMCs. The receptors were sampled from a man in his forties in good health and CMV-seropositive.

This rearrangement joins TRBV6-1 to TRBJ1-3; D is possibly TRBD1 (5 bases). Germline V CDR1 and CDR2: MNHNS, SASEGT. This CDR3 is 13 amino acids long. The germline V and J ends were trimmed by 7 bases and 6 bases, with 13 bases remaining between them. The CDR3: CASKGGGVNTIYF. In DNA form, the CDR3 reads TGTGCCAGCAAGGGAGGAGGGGTAAACACCATATATTTT.

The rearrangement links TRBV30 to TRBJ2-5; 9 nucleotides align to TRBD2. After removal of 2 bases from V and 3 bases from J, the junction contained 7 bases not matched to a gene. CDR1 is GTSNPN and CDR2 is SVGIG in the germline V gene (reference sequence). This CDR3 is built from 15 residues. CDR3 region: CAWSSLAGNEETQYF. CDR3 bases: TGTGCCTGGAGTTCCCTAGCGGGAAATGAAGAGACCCAGTACTTC.

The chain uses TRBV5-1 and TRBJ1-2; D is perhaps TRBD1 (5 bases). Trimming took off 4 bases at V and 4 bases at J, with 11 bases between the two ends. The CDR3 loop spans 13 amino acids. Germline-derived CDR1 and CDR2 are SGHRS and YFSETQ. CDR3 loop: CASSASDTYGYTF. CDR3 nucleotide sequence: TGCGCCAGCAGCGCGTCGGACACCTATGGCTACACCTTC.

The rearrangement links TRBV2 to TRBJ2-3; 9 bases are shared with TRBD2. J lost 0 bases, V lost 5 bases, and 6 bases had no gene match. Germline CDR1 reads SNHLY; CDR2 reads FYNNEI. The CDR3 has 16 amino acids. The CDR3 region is CASSSRTSVSTDTQYF. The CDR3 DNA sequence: TGTGCCAGCAGTTCCCGGACTAGCGTTAGCACAGATACGCAGTATTTT.

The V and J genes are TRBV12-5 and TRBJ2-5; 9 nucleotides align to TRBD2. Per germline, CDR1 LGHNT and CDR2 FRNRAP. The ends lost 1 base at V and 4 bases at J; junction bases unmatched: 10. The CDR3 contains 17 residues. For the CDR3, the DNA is TGTGCTAGTGGTTTGGGTATAAGCGGGGGGACCGTAGAGACCCAGTACTTC. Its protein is CASGLGISGGTVETQYF.

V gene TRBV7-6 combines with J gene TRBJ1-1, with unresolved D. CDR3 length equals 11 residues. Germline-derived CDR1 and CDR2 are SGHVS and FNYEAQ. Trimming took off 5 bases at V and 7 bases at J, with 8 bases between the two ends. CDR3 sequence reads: CASSIGYEAFF. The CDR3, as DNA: TGTGCCAGCAGCATCGGGTATGAAGCTTTCTTT.

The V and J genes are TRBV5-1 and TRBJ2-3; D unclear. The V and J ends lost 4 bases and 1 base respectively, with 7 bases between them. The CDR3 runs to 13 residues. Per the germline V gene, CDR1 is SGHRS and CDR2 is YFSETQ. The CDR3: CASSGEGTDTQYF. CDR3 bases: TGCGCCAGCAGCGGTGAGGGCACAGATACGCAGTATTTT.

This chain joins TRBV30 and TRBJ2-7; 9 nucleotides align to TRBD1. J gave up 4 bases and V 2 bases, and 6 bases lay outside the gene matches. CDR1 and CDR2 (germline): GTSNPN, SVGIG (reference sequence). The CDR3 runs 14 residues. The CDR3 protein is CAWSLDRGNYEQYF. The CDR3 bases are TGTGCCTGGAGTCTGGACAGGGGAAATTACGAGCAGTACTTC.

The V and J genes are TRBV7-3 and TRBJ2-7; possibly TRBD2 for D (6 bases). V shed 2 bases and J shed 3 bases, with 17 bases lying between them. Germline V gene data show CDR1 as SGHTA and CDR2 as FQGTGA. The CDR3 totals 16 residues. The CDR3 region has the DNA TGTGCCAGCAGCTTAGTGGGGGGTTGGAATTTCTACGAGCAGTACTTC. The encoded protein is CASSLVGGWNFYEQYF.

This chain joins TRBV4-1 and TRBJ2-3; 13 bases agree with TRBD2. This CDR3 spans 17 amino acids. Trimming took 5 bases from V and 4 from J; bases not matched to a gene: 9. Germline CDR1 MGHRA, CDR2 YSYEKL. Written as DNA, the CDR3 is TGCGCCAGCAGCGAACACCGACTAGCGGGAGGTGCAGATACGCAGTATTTT. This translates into CASSEHRLAGGADTQYF.